A selection of T cell receptor beta chains follows, all from one sample in a study of T cell repertoires in cytomegalovirus infection. TCRdb ran MiXCR on the reads and lists one entry per CDR3 protein. This table has approximately 600,000 distinct CDR3 sequences, around two fifths appearing once. Their antigens remain unidentified. Source: cultured PBMCs, taken from culture after CMV antigen stimulation. The receptors shown here come from a human donor in good health (CMV status not recorded). Some clones in this sample may be carry-over from other donors' samples. The CDR3 runs from the conserved cysteine through the conserved F or W. The D gene is left open where the match is weak. Clone sizes are given selectively: once, few, many, or a class where the clone is expanded.

.	.	TRBV4-2	TRBJ1-1	CASSQLLRAEAFF	TGTGCCAGCAGCCAACTTCTAAGGGCTGAAGCTTTCTTT
few	.	TRBV20-1	TRBJ2-3	CSAIRQTSTDTQYF	TGCAGTGCTATTAGACAGACTAGCACAGATACGCAGTATTTT
.	.	TRBV7-6	TRBJ2-5	CASSPWYQETQYF	TGTGCCAGCAGCCCGTGGTACCAAGAGACCCAGTACTTC
few	TRBD1	TRBV7-6	TRBJ1-2	CASSEGDRGTGYTF	TGTGCCAGCAGCGAAGGTGACAGGGGAACTGGCTACACCTTC
.	.	TRBV27	TRBJ2-3	CASSTSPPAASTDTQYF	TGTGCCAGCAGTACCTCCCCCCCAGCGGCTAGCACAGATACGCAGTATTTT
many	TRBD2	TRBV7-2	TRBJ2-5	CASQRGPTQETQYF	TGTGCCAGCCAGCGGGGCCCCACCCAAGAGACCCAGTACTTC
.	TRBD2	TRBV4-1	TRBJ2-1	CASSQRLTSGGANEQFF	TGCGCCAGCAGCCAGCGCTTGACTAGCGGGGGGGCCAATGAGCAGTTCTTC
.	.	TRBV19	TRBJ2-1	CASRLDSAVYNEQFF	TGTGCCAGCCGGCTCGACTCAGCCGTCTACAATGAGCAGTTCTTC
few	.	TRBV28	TRBJ2-1	CASRIYLDYTNEQFF	TGTGCCAGCAGGATCTACCTGGACTATACCAATGAGCAGTTCTTC
few	TRBD1	TRBV20-1	TRBJ1-5	CSATGGGNQPQHF	TGCAGTGCTACAGGGGGTGGCAATCAGCCCCAGCATTTT
few	TRBD2	TRBV25-1	TRBJ2-7	CASSEAGGSYEQYF	TGTGCCAGCAGTGAGGCGGGAGGAAGCTACGAGCAGTACTTC
.	TRBD2	TRBV5-1	TRBJ2-5	CASSLNSGGNLETQYF	TGCGCCAGCAGCTTGAATAGCGGGGGGAATCTAGAGACCCAGTACTTC
few	TRBD1	TRBV6-2/TRBV6-3	TRBJ2-7	CASSRGQLTFYEQYF	TGTGCCAGCAGTCGGGGACAGCTGACCTTCTACGAGCAGTACTTC
.	.	TRBV30	TRBJ2-7	CAWSSDYEQYF	TGTGCCTGGAGTAGTGACTACGAGCAGTACTTC
few	TRBD1	TRBV20-1	TRBJ1-4	CSARSPVGTGLWKLFF	TGCAGTGCTAGATCCCCGGTGGGGACAGGGCTCTGGAAACTGTTTTTT
.	.	TRBV2	TRBJ1-4	CASSEMRLIGEKLFF	TGTGCCAGCAGTGAAATGCGACTAATCGGCGAAAAACTGTTTTTT
.	TRBD2	TRBV6-6	TRBJ2-3	CASSPSPGLATDTQYF	TGTGCCAGCAGCCCCTCCCCGGGACTAGCGACGGATACGCAGTATTTT
.	.	TRBV12-3/TRBV12-4	TRBJ2-1	CASSLLRAGDNEQFF	TGTGCCAGCAGTTTATTGCGAGCAGGCGACAATGAGCAGTTCTTC
.	TRBD2	TRBV12-5	TRBJ2-1	CASGSARTRTYNEQFF	TGTGCTAGTGGATCGGCCCGGACTAGGACCTACAATGAGCAGTTCTTC
.	.	TRBV12-3/TRBV12-4	TRBJ2-7	CASTPGPASYEQYF	TGTGCCAGCACTCCGGGGCCAGCCTCCTACGAGCAGTACTTC
.	.	TRBV27	TRBJ2-2	CASSWTQVTTGELFF	TGTGCCAGCAGTTGGACACAGGTGACCACCGGGGAGCTGTTTTTT
few	.	TRBV4-3	TRBJ2-3	CASSPRQAAPRSTDTQYF	TGCGCCAGCAGCCCAAGACAGGCCGCTCCTCGTAGCACAGATACGCAGTATTTT
few	TRBD1	TRBV6-1	TRBJ1-2	CASSFQTGTIYGYTF	TGTGCCAGCAGTTTCCAGACAGGGACGATTTATGGCTACACCTTC
.	TRBD1	TRBV6-1	TRBJ2-7	CASSISGQGDYEQYF	TGTGCCAGCAGTATCTCGGGACAGGGTGACTACGAGCAGTACTTC
many	.	TRBV12-3/TRBV12-4	TRBJ2-1	CASSFSSAYNEQFF	TGTGCCAGCAGTTTTAGTAGCGCCTACAATGAGCAGTTCTTC
few	TRBD2	TRBV7-9	TRBJ2-1	CASSYETSGRDEQFF	TGTGCCAGCAGCTACGAGACTAGCGGGAGGGATGAGCAGTTCTTC
.	.	TRBV7-2	TRBJ2-2	CASSVGIRGGELFF	TGTGCCAGCAGCGTCGGGATTCGCGGTGGGGAGCTGTTTTTT